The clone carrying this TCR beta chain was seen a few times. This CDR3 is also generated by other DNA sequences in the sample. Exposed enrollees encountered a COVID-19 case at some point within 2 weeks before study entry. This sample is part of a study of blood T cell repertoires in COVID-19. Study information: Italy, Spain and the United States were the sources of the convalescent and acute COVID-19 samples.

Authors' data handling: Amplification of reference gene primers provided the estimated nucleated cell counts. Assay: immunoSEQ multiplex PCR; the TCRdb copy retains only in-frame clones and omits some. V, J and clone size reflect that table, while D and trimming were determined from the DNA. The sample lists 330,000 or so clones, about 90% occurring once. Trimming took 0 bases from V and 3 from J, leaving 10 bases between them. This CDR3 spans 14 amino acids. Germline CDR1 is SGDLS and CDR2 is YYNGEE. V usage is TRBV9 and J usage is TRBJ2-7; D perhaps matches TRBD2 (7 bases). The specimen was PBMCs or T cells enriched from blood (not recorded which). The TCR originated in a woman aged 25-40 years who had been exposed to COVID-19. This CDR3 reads CASSVEGGSYEQYF. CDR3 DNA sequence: TGTGCCAGCAGCGTAGAGGGGGGGAGCTACGAGCAGTACTTC.